The rows below give T cell receptor beta chains drawn from one sample of a study of response to subunit inactivated influenza vaccine. TCRdb fed the RT-PCR reads into MiXCR, producing one record per CDR3 protein. The sample records about 830,000 distinct CDR3 sequences, around 18% being singletons. Here the sequenced sample was PBMCs from blood, taken about 5 days after vaccination. The receptors shown here come from a man between 45 and 60 years old who received an inactivated influenza vaccine. Each CDR3 is given with its conserved first and last residue. A D gene is named only where the DNA matches it firmly. The listing skips clone size in some rows; elsewhere it reads once, few, many or a size class.

V: TRBV6-1
D: -
size: -
J: TRBJ2-1
DNA: TGTGCCAGCAGTGACGGGCTCAACTACAATGAGCAGTTCTTC
CDR3: CASSDGLNYNEQFF

V: TRBV7-9
D: -
size: -
J: TRBJ2-7
DNA: TGTGCCAGCAGCCCAATGTCGGGACGGACCTACGAGCAGTACTTC
CDR3: CASSPMSGRTYEQYF

V: TRBV5-1
D: TRBD1
size: few
J: TRBJ1-3
DNA: TGCGCCAGCAGCTTGTCGGACAGGACGTTAAACACCATATATTTT
CDR3: CASSLSDRTLNTIYF

V: TRBV6-2/TRBV6-3
D: TRBD1
size: few
J: TRBJ2-7
DNA: TGTGCCAGCAGCCCACCGGGACAGGGGACCTACGAGCAGTACTTC
CDR3: CASSPPGQGTYEQYF

V: TRBV9
D: TRBD2
size: few
J: TRBJ2-5
DNA: TGTGCCAGCAGCGTAAACCCCTTGGACGCGGGAGGATTCCAAGAGACCCAGTACTTC
CDR3: CASSVNPLDAGGFQETQYF

V: TRBV11-2
D: -
size: -
J: TRBJ2-7
DNA: TGTGCCAGCAGCTTACCCCAGCTACCCTACGAGCAGTACTTC
CDR3: CASSLPQLPYEQYF

V: TRBV4-2
D: TRBD2
size: -
J: TRBJ2-3
DNA: TGTGCCAGCAGCCAAGCCGGGGGGGATAGCACAGATACGCAGTATTTT
CDR3: CASSQAGGDSTDTQYF

V: TRBV24-1
D: -
size: -
J: TRBJ2-3
DNA: TGTGCCACCAGTGAACGAGGGAGCCGGGATACGCAGTATTTT
CDR3: CATSERGSRDTQYF

V: TRBV27
D: -
size: few
J: TRBJ2-7
DNA: TGTGCCAGCAAACGATCAGGTAACTACGAGCAGTACTTC
CDR3: CASKRSGNYEQYF

V: TRBV12-3/TRBV12-4
D: TRBD2
size: -
J: TRBJ2-3
DNA: TGTGCCAGCAGTTTGCTAGCGGGGGCTCCCACAGATACGCAGTATTTT
CDR3: CASSLLAGAPTDTQYF

V: TRBV6-1
D: -
size: -
J: TRBJ2-3
DNA: TGTGCCAGCAGGCCACAGATTTACACAGATACGCAGTATTTT
CDR3: CASRPQIYTDTQYF

V: TRBV6-5
D: -
size: -
J: TRBJ1-1
DNA: TGTGCCAGCAGTTACTCGGCTACGGGGAGTCGGACTGAAGCTTTCTTT
CDR3: CASSYSATGSRTEAFF

V: TRBV29-1
D: -
size: many
J: TRBJ2-7
DNA: TGCAGCGTTGAACCCCTGGAGCAGGACTACGAGCAGTACTTC
CDR3: CSVEPLEQDYEQYF

V: TRBV6-2/TRBV6-3
D: TRBD1
size: -
J: TRBJ1-1
DNA: TGTGCCAGCACCTCGGGCAGGGGGACTGAAGCTTTCTTT
CDR3: CASTSGRGTEAFF

V: TRBV12-3/TRBV12-4
D: -
size: -
J: TRBJ1-2
DNA: TGTGCCAGCAGTTTCGCGAATAACTATGGCTACACCTTC
CDR3: CASSFANNYGYTF

V: TRBV7-8
D: -
size: many
J: TRBJ1-1
DNA: TGTGCCAGTGGACAGACGAACACTGAAGCTTTCTTT
CDR3: CASGQTNTEAFF

V: TRBV29-1
D: -
size: few
J: TRBJ2-3
DNA: TGCAGCGTTTGGGAGGGGGGTACAGATACGCAGTATTTT
CDR3: CSVWEGGTDTQYF

V: TRBV28
D: -
size: few
J: TRBJ1-2
DNA: TGTGCCAGCAGTTTAGCGCAGTATGGCTACACCTTC
CDR3: CASSLAQYGYTF

V: TRBV4-3
D: -
size: few
J: TRBJ2-4
DNA: TGCGCCAGCAGCCAAGATCGGGGGGCAGGAAACATTCAGTACTTC
CDR3: CASSQDRGAGNIQYF

V: TRBV7-2
D: -
size: few
J: TRBJ2-3
DNA: TGTGCCAGCAGCCTCCGTCCAACCCAAGATACGCAGTATTTT
CDR3: CASSLRPTQDTQYF

V: TRBV7-8
D: TRBD2
size: -
J: TRBJ2-1
DNA: TGTGCCAGCAGCTTAGCGCGGCTAGCGGGGTACAATGAGCAGTTCTTC
CDR3: CASSLARLAGYNEQFF

V: TRBV20-1
D: -
size: few
J: TRBJ1-2
DNA: TGCAGTGCTAGGAGGGGCAATGGCTACACCTTC
CDR3: CSARRGNGYTF

V: TRBV6-1
D: -
size: few
J: TRBJ1-3
DNA: TGTGCCAGCAGTGAACGGGTCCGCTCTGGAAACACCATATATTTT
CDR3: CASSERVRSGNTIYF

V: TRBV2
D: -
size: -
J: TRBJ2-3
DNA: TGTGCCAGCAGTACCTCTTTTACGGGGAGGCATACAGATACGCAGTATTTT
CDR3: CASSTSFTGRHTDTQYF

V: TRBV20-1
D: -
size: -
J: TRBJ1-2
DNA: TGCAGTGCTAGGGCGGGGAGCTATGGCTACACCTTC
CDR3: CSARAGSYGYTF

V: TRBV20-1
D: TRBD1
size: many
J: TRBJ1-1
DNA: TGCAGTGCCGACAGGGCGATTTCGAGGGGTGAAGCTTTCTTT
CDR3: CSADRAISRGEAFF

V: TRBV20-1
D: -
size: few
J: TRBJ2-3
DNA: TGCAGTGCCCAACCCTCGGGGCCAGATACGCAGTATTTT
CDR3: CSAQPSGPDTQYF

V: TRBV5-1
D: TRBD1
size: few
J: TRBJ2-5
DNA: TGCGCCAGCAGCTTCTCCGGGACAGGGGGAAACGTAAAGACCCAGTACTTC
CDR3: CASSFSGTGGNVKTQYF

V: TRBV10-2
D: TRBD2
size: few
J: TRBJ2-1
DNA: TGCGCCAGCAGTGATTTGCGGGGGGGCTCCTACAATGAGCAGTTCTTC
CDR3: CASSDLRGGSYNEQFF

V: TRBV24-1
D: TRBD2
size: -
J: TRBJ2-1
DNA: TGTGCCACCAGTGATGGGGGACTAGCGGGAATCAATGAGCAGTTCTTC
CDR3: CATSDGGLAGINEQFF

V: TRBV6-2/TRBV6-3
D: TRBD1
size: once
J: TRBJ1-1
DNA: TGTGCCAGCAGTTACCGGGACAGGGGCGTCACTGAAGCTTTCTTT
CDR3: CASSYRDRGVTEAFF

V: TRBV20-1
D: TRBD2
size: few
J: TRBJ2-5
DNA: TGCAGTGCTAGAGATTTTTCCAGCGGGGGGTTAGAGACCCAGTACTTC
CDR3: CSARDFSSGGLETQYF

V: TRBV18
D: TRBD1
size: -
J: TRBJ2-7
DNA: TGTGCCAGCTCACCTAAACAGGGGCCCTACGAGCAGTACTTC
CDR3: CASSPKQGPYEQYF

V: TRBV24-1
D: -
size: -
J: TRBJ2-7
DNA: TGTGCCACCAGCAGGGGAACCTCCTACGAGCAGTACTTC
CDR3: CATSRGTSYEQYF

V: TRBV4-2
D: TRBD1
size: few
J: TRBJ2-7
DNA: TGTGCCAGCAGCCAAGATGGACAGGGGGCCTACGAGCAGTACTTC
CDR3: CASSQDGQGAYEQYF

V: TRBV20-1
D: TRBD2
size: few
J: TRBJ2-7
DNA: TGCAGTGCTAGAGATAGCGGGGGGAACTCCTACGAGCAGTACTTC
CDR3: CSARDSGGNSYEQYF

V: TRBV5-1
D: -
size: many
J: TRBJ2-1
DNA: TGCGCCAGCAGCAGGGACTTGGGGGGGACAAATGAGCAGTTCTTC
CDR3: CASSRDLGGTNEQFF

V: TRBV28
D: TRBD1
size: -
J: TRBJ1-2
DNA: TGTGCCAGCACCGAAGGACAGGGAACCTATGGCTACACCTTC
CDR3: CASTEGQGTYGYTF

V: TRBV20-1
D: TRBD1
size: -
J: TRBJ2-3
DNA: TGCAGTGCGCAGCGGGACAGGGGCACAGATACGCAGTATTTT
CDR3: CSAQRDRGTDTQYF

V: TRBV3-1
D: TRBD2
size: few
J: TRBJ2-1
DNA: TGTGCCAGCGGACTAGTAGATGAGCAGTTCTTC
CDR3: CASGLVDEQFF